This T cell receptor (beta chain) comes out of a study of cytomegalovirus exposure and HLA in healthy donors. Study observations and caveats: Another analysis was done later, and it associated over 15,000 TCR beta sequences with HLA alleles at 0.05 false discovery rate.

This clone was observed a handful of times. Its target is unknown. V was pared by 4 bases and J by 7 bases, with 7 bases of the junction left unmatched. The germline V gene has CDR1 GTSNPN and CDR2 SVGIG (reference sequence). The CDR3 is 13 residues long. The primer mix had 60 Vbeta and 13 Jbeta primers. TCRdb keeps only in-frame clones here, not all; method: immunoSEQ multiplex PCR. Of some 170,000 clones listed, roughly four fifths were seen once; the top ten hold 4.9%. The specimen was PBMCs. This sequence originates from a woman between 18 and 29 years old in good health and CMV-seropositive. V gene TRBV30 combines with J gene TRBJ1-2, with TRBD1 matching over 9 bases. The CDR3 DNA sequence: TGTGCCTGGACACAGGGGGCATACGGTGGCTACACCTTC. Residues: CAWTQGAYGGYTF.